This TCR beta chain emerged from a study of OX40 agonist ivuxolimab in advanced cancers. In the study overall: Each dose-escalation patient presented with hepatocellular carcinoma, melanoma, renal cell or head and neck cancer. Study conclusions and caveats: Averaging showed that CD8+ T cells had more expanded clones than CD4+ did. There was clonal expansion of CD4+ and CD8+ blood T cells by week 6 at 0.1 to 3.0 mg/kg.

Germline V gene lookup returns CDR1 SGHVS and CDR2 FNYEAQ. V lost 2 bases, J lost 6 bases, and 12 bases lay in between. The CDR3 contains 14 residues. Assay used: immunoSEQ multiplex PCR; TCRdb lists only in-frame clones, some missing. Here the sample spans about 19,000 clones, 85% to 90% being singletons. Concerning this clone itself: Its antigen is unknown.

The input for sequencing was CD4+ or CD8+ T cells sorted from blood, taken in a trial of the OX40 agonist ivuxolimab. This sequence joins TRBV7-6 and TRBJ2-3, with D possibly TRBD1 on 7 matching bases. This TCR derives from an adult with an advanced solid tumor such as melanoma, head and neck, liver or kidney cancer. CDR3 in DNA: TGTGCCAGCAGCTTAACGGAGGGGGCGGATACGCAGTATTTT. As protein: CASSLTEGADTQYF.